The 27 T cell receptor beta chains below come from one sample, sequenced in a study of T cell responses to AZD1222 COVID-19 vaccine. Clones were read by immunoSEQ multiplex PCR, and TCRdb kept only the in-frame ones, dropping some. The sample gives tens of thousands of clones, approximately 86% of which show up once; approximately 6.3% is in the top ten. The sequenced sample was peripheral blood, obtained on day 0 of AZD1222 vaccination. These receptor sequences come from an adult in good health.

The CDR3 DNA reads TGTGCCAGCAGCTTGGATCCATCAGGGGCCCTCAACTATGGCTACACCTTC. Translated, it gives CASSLDPSGALNYGYTF. The V gene is TRBV5-4, the J gene TRBJ1-2, with D maybe TRBD1 (6 bases). The germline V gene has CDR1 SGHNT and CDR2 YYREEE (reference sequence). V was trimmed by 0 bases and J by 2 bases, leaving 17 bases between them. There are 17 residues in the CDR3.

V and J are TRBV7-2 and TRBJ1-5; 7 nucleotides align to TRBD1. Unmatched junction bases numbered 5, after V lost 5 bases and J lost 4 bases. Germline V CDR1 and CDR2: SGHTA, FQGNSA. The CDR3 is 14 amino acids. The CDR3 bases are TGTGCCAGCAGCCCAGACAGGGTGAATCAGCCCCAGCATTTT. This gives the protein CASSPDRVNQPQHF.

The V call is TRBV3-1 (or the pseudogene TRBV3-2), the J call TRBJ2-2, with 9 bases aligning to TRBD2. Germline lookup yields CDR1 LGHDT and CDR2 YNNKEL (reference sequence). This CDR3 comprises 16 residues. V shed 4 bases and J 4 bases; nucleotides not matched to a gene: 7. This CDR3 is CASSLSGTSLTGELFF. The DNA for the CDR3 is TGTGCCAGCAGCCTCTCCGGGACTAGCCTCACCGGGGAGCTGTTTTTT.

Here the CDR3 DNA reads TGTGCCAGCAGCTTAGGGGGAGAAGAAATATACAATGAGCAGTTCTTC. Protein: CASSLGGEEIYNEQFF. The chain employs TRBV11-2 and TRBJ2-1; tentatively, D is TRBD2 (5 bases). Germline V CDR1 and CDR2: SGHAT, FQNNGV. The CDR3 consists of 16 residues. Trimming took off 1 base at V and 4 bases at J, with 14 bases between the two ends. Full variable domain (remainder filled in from reference TRBV11-2 and TRBJ2-1): EAGVAQSPRYKIIEKRQSVAFWCNPISGHATLYWYQQILGQGPKLLIQFQNNGVVDDSQLPKDRFSAERLKGVDSTLKIQPAKLEDSAVYLCASSLGGEEIYNEQFFGPGTRLTVL.

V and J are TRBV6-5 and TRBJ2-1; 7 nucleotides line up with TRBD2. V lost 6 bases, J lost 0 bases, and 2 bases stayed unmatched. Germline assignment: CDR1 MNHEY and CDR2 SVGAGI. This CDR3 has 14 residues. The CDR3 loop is CASRTSPSYNEQFF. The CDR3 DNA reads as TGTGCCAGCAGGACTAGCCCCTCCTACAATGAGCAGTTCTTC.

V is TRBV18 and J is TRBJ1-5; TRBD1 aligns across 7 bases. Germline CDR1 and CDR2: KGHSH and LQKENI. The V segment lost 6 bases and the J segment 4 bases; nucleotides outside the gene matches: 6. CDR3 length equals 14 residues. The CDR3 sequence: CASSPDRKNQPQHF. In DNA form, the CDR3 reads TGTGCCAGCTCTCCGGACAGGAAAAATCAGCCCCAGCATTTT.

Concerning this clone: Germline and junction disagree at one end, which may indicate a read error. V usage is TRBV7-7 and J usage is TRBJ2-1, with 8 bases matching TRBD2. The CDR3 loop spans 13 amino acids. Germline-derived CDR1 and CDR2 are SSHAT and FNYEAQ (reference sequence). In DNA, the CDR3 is TGTGCTAGCAGCCCGGGACTAGACAATGAGCAGTTCTTC. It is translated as CASSPGLDNEQFF.

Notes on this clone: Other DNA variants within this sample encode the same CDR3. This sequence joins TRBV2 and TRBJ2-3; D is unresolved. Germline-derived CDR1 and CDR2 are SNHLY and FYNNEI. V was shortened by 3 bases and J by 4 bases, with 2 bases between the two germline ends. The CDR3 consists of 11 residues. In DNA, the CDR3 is TGTGCCAGCAGTGAGGCAGATACGCAGTATTTT. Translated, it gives CASSEADTQYF.

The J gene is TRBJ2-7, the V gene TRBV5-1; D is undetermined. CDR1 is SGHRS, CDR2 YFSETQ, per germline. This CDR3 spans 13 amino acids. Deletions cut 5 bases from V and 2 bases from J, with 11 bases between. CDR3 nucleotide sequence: TGCGCCAGCAGGTCGTCTGGGACCTACGAGCAGTACTTC. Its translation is CASRSSGTYEQYF.

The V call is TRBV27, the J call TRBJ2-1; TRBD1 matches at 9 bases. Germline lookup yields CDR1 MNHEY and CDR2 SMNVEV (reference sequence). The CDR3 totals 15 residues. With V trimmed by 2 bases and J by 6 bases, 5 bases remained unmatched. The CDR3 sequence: CASSLVDRGSNEQFF. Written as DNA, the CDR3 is TGTGCCAGCAGTTTAGTGGACAGGGGTTCCAATGAGCAGTTCTTC.

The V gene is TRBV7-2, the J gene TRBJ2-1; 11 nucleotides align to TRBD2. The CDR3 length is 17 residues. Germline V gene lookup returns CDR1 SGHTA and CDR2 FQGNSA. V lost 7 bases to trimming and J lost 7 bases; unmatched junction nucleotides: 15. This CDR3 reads CASTLLPQTSGMNEQFF. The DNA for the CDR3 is TGTGCCAGCACCCTATTGCCCCAGACTAGCGGGATGAATGAGCAGTTCTTC.

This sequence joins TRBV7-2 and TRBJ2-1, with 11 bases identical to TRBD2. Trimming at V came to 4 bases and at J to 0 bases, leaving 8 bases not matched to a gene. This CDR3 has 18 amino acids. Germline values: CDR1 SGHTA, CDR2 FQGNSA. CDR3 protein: CASSSGLAGSSSYNEQFF. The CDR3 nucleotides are TGTGCCAGCAGCTCAGGACTAGCGGGTTCAAGCTCCTACAATGAGCAGTTCTTC.

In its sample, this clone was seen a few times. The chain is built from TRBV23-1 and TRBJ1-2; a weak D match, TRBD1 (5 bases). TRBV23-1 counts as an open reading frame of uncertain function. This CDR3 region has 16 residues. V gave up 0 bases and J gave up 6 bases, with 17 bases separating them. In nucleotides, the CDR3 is TGCGCCAGCAGTCAATCACGGGGACGCTCCCCGGATGGCTACACCTTC. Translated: CASSQSRGRSPDGYTF.

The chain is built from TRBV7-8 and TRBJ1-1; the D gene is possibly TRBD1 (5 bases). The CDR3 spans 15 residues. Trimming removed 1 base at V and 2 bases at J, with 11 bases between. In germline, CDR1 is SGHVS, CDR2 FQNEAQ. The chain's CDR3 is CASSLGLGPNTEAFF. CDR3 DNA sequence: TGTGCCAGCAGCTTAGGTCTGGGGCCCAACACTGAAGCTTTCTTT.

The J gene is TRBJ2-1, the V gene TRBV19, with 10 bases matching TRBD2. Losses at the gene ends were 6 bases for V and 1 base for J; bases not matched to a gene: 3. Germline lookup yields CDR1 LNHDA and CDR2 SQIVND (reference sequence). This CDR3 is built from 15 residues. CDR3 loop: CASSPTSGSYNEQFF. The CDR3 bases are TGTGCCAGTAGCCCGACTAGCGGGTCCTACAATGAGCAGTTCTTC.

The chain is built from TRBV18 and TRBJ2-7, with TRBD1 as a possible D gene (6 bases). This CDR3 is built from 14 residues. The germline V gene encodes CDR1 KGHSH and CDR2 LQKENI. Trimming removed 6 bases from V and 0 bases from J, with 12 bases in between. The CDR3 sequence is CASSPSGASYEQYF. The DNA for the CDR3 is TGTGCCAGCTCCCCGTCAGGGGCCTCCTACGAGCAGTACTTC.

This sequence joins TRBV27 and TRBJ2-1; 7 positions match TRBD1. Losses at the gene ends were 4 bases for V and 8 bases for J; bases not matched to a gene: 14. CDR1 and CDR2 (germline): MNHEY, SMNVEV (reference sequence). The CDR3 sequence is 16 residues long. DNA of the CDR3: TGTGCCAGCAGTTACGACCGGACAGGCAGGAGAGATGAGCAGTTCTTC. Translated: CASSYDRTGRRDEQFF.

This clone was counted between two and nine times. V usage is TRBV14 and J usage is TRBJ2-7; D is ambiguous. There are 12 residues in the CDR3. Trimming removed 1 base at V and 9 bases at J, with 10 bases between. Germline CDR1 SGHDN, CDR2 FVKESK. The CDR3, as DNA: TGTGCCAGCAGCCAAGGGGCTACGGCGCAGTACTTC. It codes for CASSQGATAQYF. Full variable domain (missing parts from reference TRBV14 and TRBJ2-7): EAGVTQFPSHSVIEKGQTVTLRCDPISGHDNLYWYRRVMGKEIKFLLHFVKESKQDESGMPNNRFLAERTGGTYSTLKVQPAELEDSGVYFCASSQGATAQYFGPGTRLTVT.

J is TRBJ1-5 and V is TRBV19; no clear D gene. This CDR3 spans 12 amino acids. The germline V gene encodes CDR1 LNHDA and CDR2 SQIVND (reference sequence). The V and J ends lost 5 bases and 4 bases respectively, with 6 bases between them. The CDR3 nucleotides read TGTGCCAGTAGTCTAGGGAATCAGCCCCAGCATTTT. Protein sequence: CASSLGNQPQHF.

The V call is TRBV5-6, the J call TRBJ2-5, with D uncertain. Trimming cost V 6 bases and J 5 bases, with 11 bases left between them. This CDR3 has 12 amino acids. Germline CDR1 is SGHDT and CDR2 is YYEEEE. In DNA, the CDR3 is TGTGCCAGCACCACCCGTGGGGAGACCCAGTACTTC. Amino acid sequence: CASTTRGETQYF.

The CDR3 region has the DNA TGTGCCAGCAGCTCGGACAGGGTCTACGAGCAGTACTTC. Translating it yields CASSSDRVYEQYF. The rearrangement links TRBV5-6 to TRBJ2-7; 8 bases fit TRBD1. Germline V gives CDR1 SGHDT, CDR2 YYEEEE. The CDR3 sequence is 13 residues long. V lost 3 bases, J lost 3 bases, and 2 bases stayed unmatched.

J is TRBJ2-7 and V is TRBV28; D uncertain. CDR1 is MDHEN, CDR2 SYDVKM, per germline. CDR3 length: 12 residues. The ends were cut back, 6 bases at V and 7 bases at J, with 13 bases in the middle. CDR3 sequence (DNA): TGTGCCAGCAGACCTCCCACTCGGGAGCAGTACTTC. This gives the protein CASRPPTREQYF.

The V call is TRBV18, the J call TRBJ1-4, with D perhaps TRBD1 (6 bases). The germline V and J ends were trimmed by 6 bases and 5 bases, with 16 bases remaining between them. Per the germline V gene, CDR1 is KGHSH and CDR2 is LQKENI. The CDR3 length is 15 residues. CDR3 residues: CASSPKQGGNEKLFF. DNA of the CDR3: TGTGCCAGCTCCCCCAAACAGGGAGGAAATGAAAAACTGTTTTTT.

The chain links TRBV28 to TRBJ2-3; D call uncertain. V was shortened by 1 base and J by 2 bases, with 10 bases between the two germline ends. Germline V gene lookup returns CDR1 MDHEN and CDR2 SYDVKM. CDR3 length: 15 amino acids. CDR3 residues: CASSLSDGSTDTQYF. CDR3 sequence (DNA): TGTGCCAGCAGTTTATCAGACGGATCCACAGATACGCAGTATTTT.

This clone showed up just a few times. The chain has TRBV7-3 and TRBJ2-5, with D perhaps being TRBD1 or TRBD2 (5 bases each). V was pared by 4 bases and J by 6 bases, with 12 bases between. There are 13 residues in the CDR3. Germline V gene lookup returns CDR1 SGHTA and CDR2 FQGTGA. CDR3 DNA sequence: TGTGCCAGCAGCTCCCGGGGACGGCAGACCCAGTACTTC. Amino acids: CASSSRGRQTQYF.

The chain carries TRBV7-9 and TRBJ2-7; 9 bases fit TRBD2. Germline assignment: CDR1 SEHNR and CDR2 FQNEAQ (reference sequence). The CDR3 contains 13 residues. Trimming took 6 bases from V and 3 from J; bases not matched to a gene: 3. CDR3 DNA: TGTGCCAGCAGTCTGACTAGCGGCTACGAGCAGTACTTC. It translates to CASSLTSGYEQYF.

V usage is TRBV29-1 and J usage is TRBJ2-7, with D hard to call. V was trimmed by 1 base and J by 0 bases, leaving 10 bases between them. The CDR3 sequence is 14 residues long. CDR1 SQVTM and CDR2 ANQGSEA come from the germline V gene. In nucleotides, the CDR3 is TGCAGCGTTGAAGGTAGTCTGGACTCCTACGAGCAGTACTTC. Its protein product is CSVEGSLDSYEQYF.